A selection of T cell receptor beta chains follows, all from one sample in a study of T cells in Graves' hyperthyroidism and ophthalmopathy. TCRdb re-called the multiplex PCR reads through MiXCR, storing one row per CDR3 protein. The sample yields a few hundred thousand distinct CDR3 sequences, around 15% seen once. Material for sequencing was blood. The receptors were gathered from a middle-aged woman with Graves' hyperthyroidism. Each CDR3 is given with its conserved first and last residue. The D gene is left open where the match is weak. Clone size is shown for a subset of rows, as once, few, many or a class of expanded clone.

J gene	D gene	V gene	clone size	CDR3 protein	CDR3 DNA
TRBJ1-1	TRBD1	TRBV2	many	CASSPDRGRNTEAFF	TGTGCCAGCAGTCCGGACAGGGGGCGAAACACTGAAGCTTTCTTT
TRBJ2-1	NA	TRBV2	many	CASKPTEGFEQFF	TGTGCCAGCAAACCCACAGAGGGTTTCGAGCAGTTCTTC
TRBJ2-3	NA	TRBV20-1	NA	CSAISGGATDTQYF	TGCAGTGCTATTTCCGGTGGGGCCACAGATACGCAGTATTTT
TRBJ1-2	NA	TRBV5-1	few	CASSLSEADGYTF	TGCGCCAGCAGCTTAAGCGAGGCCGATGGCTACACCTTC
TRBJ2-7	TRBD1	TRBV28	many	CASNPPDRVRGEQYF	TGTGCCAGCAACCCTCCGGACAGGGTCCGGGGCGAGCAGTACTTC
TRBJ2-3	NA	TRBV5-1	many	CASSLRPGLSTDTQYF	TGCGCCAGCAGCTTACGCCCAGGGTTGAGCACAGATACGCAGTATTTT
TRBJ1-1	NA	TRBV7-9	NA	CASDPGLNTEAFF	TGTGCCAGTGACCCAGGGCTCAACACTGAAGCTTTCTTT
TRBJ2-5	NA	TRBV10-3	NA	CAISANREETQYF	TGTGCCATCAGTGCGAACAGGGAAGAGACCCAGTACTTC
TRBJ2-1	TRBD2	TRBV10-3	NA	CAISVTSGASSYNEQFF	TGTGCCATCAGTGTCACTAGCGGGGCTAGCTCCTACAATGAGCAGTTCTTC
TRBJ1-2	NA	TRBV10-3	NA	CAISEKVGGRDGGYTF	TGTGCCATCAGTGAAAAGGTGGGAGGCCGCGACGGGGGCTACACCTTC
TRBJ2-3	NA	TRBV29-1	many	CSVEGARAGSSTDTQYF	TGCAGCGTTGAAGGGGCGCGTGCGGGATCTAGCACAGATACGCAGTATTTT
TRBJ2-2	TRBD1	TRBV6-1	NA	CASPAGGPGELFF	TGTGCCAGCCCCGCAGGGGGTCCCGGGGAGCTGTTTTTT
TRBJ1-3	NA	TRBV3-1	once	CASSSQDNTIYF	TGTGCCAGCAGTTCCCAGGATAACACCATATATTTT
TRBJ2-5	TRBD2	TRBV28	few	CASSFRLAGVGTQYF	TGTGCCAGCAGTTTTCGGCTAGCGGGAGTGGGGACCCAGTACTTC
TRBJ2-7	TRBD2	TRBV6-2/TRBV6-3	many	CASSYSRPSGRYNEQYF	TGTGCCAGCAGTTACTCGAGGCCTAGCGGAAGGTATAACGAGCAGTACTTC
TRBJ2-1	NA	TRBV10-3	many	CAISGDISYNEQFF	TGTGCCATCAGTGGGGACATATCCTACAATGAGCAGTTCTTC